The clone carrying this T cell receptor beta chain came up a few times. Only in-frame clones appear in the TCRdb table, and some are missing; sequencing was by immunoSEQ multiplex PCR. In the table there are hundreds of thousands of clones, about 80% of which are singletons. These data originate in a study of blood T cell repertoires in COVID-19. The CDR3 length is 13 residues. Germline V gives CDR1 SGHRS, CDR2 YFSETQ. V dropped 0 bases and J dropped 10 bases, with 11 bases sitting between them. The genes are TRBV5-1 and TRBJ2-1; D might be TRBD1 (5 bases). The sample consisted of peripheral blood. The sequence was collected from a woman aged 50 to 60 with acute or convalescent COVID-19. CDR3 loop: CASSLDQGNEQFF. For the CDR3, the DNA is TGCGCCAGCAGCTTGGACCAGGGAAACGAGCAGTTCTTC.